The T cell receptor beta chain described here comes from a study of CD8+ T cells in alopecia areata. Study-level points and caveats: Both scalp clonality and the expanded CD8+ clones among the top 100 showed a significant decrease with tofacitinib.

Unmatched junction bases numbered 5, after V lost 1 base and J lost 2 bases. The CDR3 totals 16 residues. Germline V gives CDR1 MNHNS, CDR2 SASEGT. After isolation, RNA underwent reverse transcription to generate cDNA as the sequencing template. Clones were sequenced by immunoSEQ multiplex PCR, and TCRdb holds only the in-frame ones, with some missing. The sample has 110,000 to 150,000 clones; 54% are singletons. This clone was recorded a few times. Its antigen is still unknown. The treatment was: oral pan-JAK inhibitor, 5-10 mg twice daily. The gene calls are TRBV6-1 and TRBJ1-5; TRBD1 matches 7 bases. Here the sequenced sample was CD8+ T cells sorted from blood, taken at week 4, from a patient treated with tofacitinib. The clonotype was recovered from a human donor with alopecia areata. The CDR3 is CASSEGEGAGNQPQHF. The CDR3 DNA reads TGTGCCAGCAGTGAAGGGGAGGGGGCGGGCAATCAGCCCCAGCATTTT.